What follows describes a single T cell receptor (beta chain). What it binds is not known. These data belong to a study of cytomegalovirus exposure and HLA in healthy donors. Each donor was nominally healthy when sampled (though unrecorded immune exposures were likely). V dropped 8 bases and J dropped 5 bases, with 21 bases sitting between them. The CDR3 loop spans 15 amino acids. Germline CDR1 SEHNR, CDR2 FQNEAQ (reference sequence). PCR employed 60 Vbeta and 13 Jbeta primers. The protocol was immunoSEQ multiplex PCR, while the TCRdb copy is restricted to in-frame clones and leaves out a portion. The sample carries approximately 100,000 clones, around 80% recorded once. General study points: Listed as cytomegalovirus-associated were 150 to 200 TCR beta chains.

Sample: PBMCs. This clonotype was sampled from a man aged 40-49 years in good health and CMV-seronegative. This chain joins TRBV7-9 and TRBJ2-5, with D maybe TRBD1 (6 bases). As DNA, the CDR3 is TGTGCCAGCGATGGAACAGGGTATACCCGGGAGACCCAGTACTTC. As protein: CASDGTGYTRETQYF.